This T cell receptor (beta chain) originates from a study of T cell repertoires in cytomegalovirus infection. Study-level information: CMV infection plus the matching HLA type was flagged by public TCR beta signatures. Study-wide findings and caveats: Predominance within the ex vivo response was attributable to HLA-C-restricted CMV-specific TCR beta clonotypes. Carriers of CMV plus the relevant HLA were identified by cumulative public TCR beta family frequency.

Germline CDR1 DFQATT, CDR2 SNEGSKA (reference sequence). V was cut by 6 bases and J by 2 bases, with 17 bases left in between. The CDR3 has 14 amino acids. TCRdb reprocessed the reads with MiXCR, giving one entry per CDR3 protein. The sample has more than 350,000 distinct CDR3 sequences; approximately 32% are singletons. Worth noting for this clonotype: Its matching antigen is unknown.

The V gene is TRBV20-1, the J gene TRBJ2-7; tentatively, D is TRBD1 or TRBD2 (5 bases each). This TCR was sampled from a human donor in good health (CMV status not recorded). Some clones in this sample may be carry-over from other donors' samples. Source material: PBMCs. The CDR3 coding sequence is TGCAGTGCCACACCGTGGGGGAACACCTACGAGCAGTACTTC. Translating gives CSATPWGNTYEQYF.